What follows are 27 T cell receptor beta chains derived from one specimen sequenced in a study of shared clonotypes between healthy human individuals. Measured with immunoSEQ multiplex PCR; TCRdb has only the in-frame clones, and not every one. Counted here are some 800,000 clones, 80% to 95% occurring once; the ten biggest clones make up 20% to 30%. Terminally differentiated effector memory CD45RA+ cells were excluded by CCR7 positive selection of CD45RO-negative cells. The sequenced material came from naive CD8+ T cells sorted from blood. The receptors derive from a man aged 25 to 45 in good health.

The chain joins TRBV7-6 to TRBJ1-5; D not resolved. Between the trimmed V and J ends, which lost 1 base and 1 base, there was a span of 8 bases. This CDR3 spans 15 amino acids. Germline V lookup: CDR1 SGHVS, CDR2 FNYEAQ. The CDR3 here is CASSLDVGSNQPQHF. CDR3 nucleotide sequence: TGTGCCAGCAGCTTAGATGTCGGAAGCAATCAGCCCCAGCATTTT.

The chain has TRBV27 and TRBJ2-1; weak D call: TRBD2 (6 bases). This CDR3 has 15 amino acids. Germline values: CDR1 MNHEY, CDR2 SMNVEV (reference sequence). The germline V and J ends were trimmed by 4 bases and 7 bases, with 17 bases remaining between them. The chain's CDR3 is CASSSLGEARNEQFF. DNA for the CDR3: TGTGCCAGCAGTTCATTGGGGGAGGCTAGGAATGAGCAGTTCTTC.

J is TRBJ2-7 and V is TRBV19; D perhaps matches TRBD1 (5 bases). Trimming removed 0 bases at V and 3 bases at J, with 9 bases between. CDR1 is LNHDA, CDR2 SQIVND, per germline (reference sequence). The CDR3 is 14 amino acids. Here the CDR3 reads CASSIDSGHYEQYF. The CDR3 DNA follows: TGTGCCAGTAGTATAGATTCAGGGCACTACGAGCAGTACTTC.

In this sample, this clone turned up once. The genes are TRBV13 and TRBJ2-1, with a tentative D call TRBD2 (6 bases). Trimming shortened V by 2 bases and J by 3 bases, and 11 bases separated the two germline ends. The CDR3 is 15 residues long. Per germline, CDR1 PRHDT and CDR2 FYEKMQ (reference sequence). CDR3 nucleotides: TGTGCCAGCAGCTTAAAATCGGGGGTCTACAATGAGCAGTTCTTC. Translation: CASSLKSGVYNEQFF.

The V gene is TRBV6-1, the J gene TRBJ1-4, with 9 positions matching TRBD1. J was trimmed by 11 bases and V by 1 base; bases with no gene match: 14. CDR1 MNHNS and CDR2 SASEGT come from the germline V gene. This CDR3 has 17 residues. In nucleotides, the CDR3 is TGTGCCAGCAGTGAAGTCCTTGGCGGGACAGGGCCGCGGAAACTGTTTTTT. It translates to CASSEVLGGTGPRKLFF.

This clone appeared once. This sequence joins TRBV7-9 and TRBJ2-1; D might be TRBD2 (6 bases). The ends were cut back, 5 bases at V and 9 bases at J, with 11 bases in the middle. The CDR3 runs to 12 residues. Germline CDR1 reads SEHNR; CDR2 reads FQNEAQ (reference sequence). CDR3 residues: CASSGTVIEQFF. The CDR3 coding sequence is TGTGCCAGCAGCGGGACTGTGATTGAGCAGTTCTTC.

J is TRBJ1-2 and V is TRBV5-1, with 11 bases identical to TRBD1. Germline loops: CDR1 SGHRS, CDR2 YFSETQ. The V and J ends lost 4 bases and 2 bases, in that order; junction bases with no gene match: 1. The CDR3 totals 14 residues. CDR3 protein: CASSGQGANYGYTF. The DNA of the CDR3 is TGCGCCAGCAGCGGACAGGGGGCCAACTATGGCTACACCTTC.

The V gene is TRBV7-9, the J gene TRBJ2-3; TRBD1 is a possible D gene (7 bases). Germline CDR1 and CDR2: SEHNR and FQNEAQ (reference sequence). V was clipped by 5 bases and J by 8 bases, with 26 bases between them. The CDR3 runs 17 residues. CDR3 DNA sequence: TGTGCCAGCAGCCTCCCTTTGGAGGGGGCCTGGTCTGGTACGCAGTATTTT. This codes for CASSLPLEGAWSGTQYF.

This clone was detected only a few times. The V and J genes are TRBV6-6 and TRBJ1-1; D is uncertain. CDR1 MNHNY and CDR2 SVGAGI come from the germline V gene (reference sequence). This CDR3 has 13 amino acids. V lost 0 bases, J lost 6 bases, and 8 bases lay in between. The CDR3 here is CASSYSIGSEAFF. The DNA for the CDR3 is TGTGCCAGCAGTTACTCGATCGGGTCTGAAGCTTTCTTT.

This chain connects TRBV6-5 to TRBJ2-2; D is uncertain. The V gene's germline CDR1 is MNHEY and CDR2 SVGAGI. This CDR3 comprises 12 residues. Between the trimmed V and J ends, which lost 7 bases and 4 bases, there was a span of 7 bases. CDR3 coding DNA: TGTGCCAGCAAGCTCTTCACCGGGGAGCTGTTTTTT. Residues: CASKLFTGELFF.

The chain is built from TRBV7-9 and TRBJ2-5; D possibly corresponds to TRBD1 (7 bases). The CDR3 totals 16 residues. In germline, CDR1 is SEHNR, CDR2 FQNEAQ (reference sequence). Trimming took off 4 bases at V and 7 bases at J, with 22 bases between the two ends. The DNA of the CDR3 is TGTGCCAGCAGCTCGCAGACAGGGCGGGAACCCGTGACCCAGTACTTC. Its translation is CASSSQTGREPVTQYF.

The chain uses TRBV7-8 and TRBJ2-7; tentative D call: TRBD1 (5 bases). Deletions cut 4 bases from V and 3 bases from J, with 10 bases between. Germline CDR1 reads SGHVS; CDR2 reads FQNEAQ. The CDR3 consists of 13 residues. CDR3 DNA: TGTGCCAGCAGCTCAACAGGAATCTACGAGCAGTACTTC. Residues: CASSSTGIYEQYF.

The genes are TRBV6-5 and TRBJ1-5, with TRBD1 matching over 7 bases. Germline values: CDR1 MNHEY, CDR2 SVGAGI. CDR3 length equals 15 residues. J gave up 0 bases and V 6 bases, and 5 bases lay outside the gene matches. CDR3 amino acids: CASRPNRGSNQPQHF. Written as DNA, the CDR3 is TGTGCCAGCAGGCCTAACAGGGGTAGCAATCAGCCCCAGCATTTT.

The chain combines TRBV7-9 with TRBJ2-7, with D possibly being TRBD1 (6 bases). The germline gives CDR1 SEHNR, CDR2 FQNEAQ (reference sequence). There are 14 residues in the CDR3. Trimming cost V 5 bases and J 2 bases, with 13 bases left between them. CDR3 sequence reads: CASSLGQRPYEQYF. The CDR3 nucleotides are TGTGCCAGCAGCCTTGGACAGAGGCCCTACGAGCAGTACTTC.

This sequence joins TRBV29-1 and TRBJ2-7; TRBD2 matches at 12 bases. The CDR3 is made up of 13 amino acids. The V and J ends lost 7 bases and 3 bases, in that order; junction bases with no gene match: 4. From germline, CDR1 is SQVTM and CDR2 ANQGSEA. For the CDR3, the DNA is TGCAGCGCTGCGACTAGCGGGAGCTACGAGCAGTACTTC. Its protein product is CSAATSGSYEQYF.

The V gene is TRBV10-3, the J gene TRBJ2-2; perhaps TRBD2 as D (6 bases). In germline, CDR1 is ENHRY, CDR2 SYGVKD. V was shortened by 7 bases and J by 3 bases, with 6 bases between the two germline ends. This CDR3 spans 12 amino acids. CDR3 sequence: CAITGDTGELFF. CDR3 sequence (DNA): TGTGCCATCACGGGGGACACCGGGGAGCTGTTTTTT.

V and J are TRBV4-3 and TRBJ2-1, with D tentatively TRBD2 (6 bases). Per the germline V gene, CDR1 is LGHNA and CDR2 is YSLEER. CDR3 size: 15 residues. Trimming cost V 1 base and J 8 bases, with 15 bases left between them. In DNA, the CDR3 is TGCGCCAGCAGCCAAGCCCGGGACTTATGGGATGAGCAGTTCTTC. It yields the protein CASSQARDLWDEQFF.

This rearrangement joins TRBV7-8 to TRBJ1-1; D call uncertain. V was clipped by 0 bases and J by 1 base, with 6 bases between them. From germline, CDR1 is SGHVS and CDR2 FQNEAQ. This CDR3 comprises 14 residues. The DNA for the CDR3 is TGTGCCAGCAGCTTAGCAGGGAGGAACACTGAAGCTTTCTTT. It is translated as CASSLAGRNTEAFF.

Concerning this clone: The sample contains more than one DNA sequence encoding this CDR3. The chain is built from TRBV9 and TRBJ2-5, with unresolved D. The CDR3 is made up of 12 amino acids. Germline loops: CDR1 SGDLS, CDR2 YYNGEE. The V end lost 0 bases, the J end lost 5 bases, and 5 bases lay between the germline ends. In DNA, the CDR3 is TGTGCCAGCAGCGTAGCTGGGGAGACCCAGTACTTC. Protein sequence: CASSVAGETQYF.

This clone occurred once. CDR3 sequence: CASSEASAIAGELFF. CDR3 coding DNA: TGTGCCAGCAGTGAAGCTAGCGCGATTGCTGGGGAGCTGTTTTTT. The rearrangement links TRBV2 to TRBJ2-2, with D possibly TRBD2 on 5 matching bases. The CDR3 consists of 15 residues. Trimming removed 0 bases at V and 8 bases at J, with 13 bases between. Germline CDR1 is SNHLY and CDR2 is FYNNEI.

The CDR3 DNA sequence: TGTGCCAGCAGTGCCCAGCGAGTTGTTGGTTACTTC. Protein sequence: CASSAQRVVGYF. The V call is TRBV2, the J call TRBJ2-4; no definite D call. CDR1 and CDR2 (germline): SNHLY, FYNNEI. The CDR3 length is 12 residues. Between the trimmed V and J ends, which lost 4 bases and 16 bases, there was a span of 17 bases.

This clone was recorded a few times. The chain couples TRBV2 to TRBJ1-5; tentatively, D is TRBD1 (6 bases). The CDR3 is 13 residues long. V was trimmed by 6 bases and J by 7 bases, leaving 13 bases between them. Germline V gene sequence: CDR1 SNHLY, CDR2 FYNNEI. The CDR3 spells CASSFGGGQPQHF. The CDR3 nucleotides are TGTGCCAGCAGCTTTGGGGGCGGGCAGCCCCAGCATTTT.

This chain joins TRBV15 and TRBJ1-4; D remains unclear. The CDR3 is made up of 15 amino acids. CDR1 is LNHNV, CDR2 YYDKDF, per germline (reference sequence). Trimming removed 1 base from V and 8 bases from J, with 14 bases in between. The CDR3 DNA is TGTGCCACCAGCAGAGTTAGGGCAGCTTCAGAAAAACTGTTTTTT. The encoded protein is CATSRVRAASEKLFF. The variable domain in full, completed from reference TRBV15 and TRBJ1-4, reads DAMVIQNPRYQVTQFGKPVTLSCSQTLNHNVMYWYQQKSSQAPKLLFHYYDKDFNNEADTPDNFQSRRPNTSFCFLDIRSPGLGDTAMYLCATSRVRAASEKLFFGSGTQLSVL.

The chain has TRBV27 and TRBJ1-2; 8 nucleotides line up with TRBD1. In germline, CDR1 is MNHEY, CDR2 SMNVEV (reference sequence). The CDR3 spans 14 residues. The J segment lost 0 bases and the V segment lost 5 bases, leaving 2 bases of the junction unmatched. The CDR3 loop reads CASSPDRANYGYTF. The CDR3 DNA is TGTGCCAGCAGTCCGGACAGGGCTAACTATGGCTACACCTTC.

This sequence joins TRBV7-3 and TRBJ2-1; 13 positions match TRBD2. The CDR3 loop spans 15 amino acids. Trimming removed 5 bases from V and 8 bases from J; junction bases left unmatched: 6. Germline values: CDR1 SGHTA, CDR2 FQGTGA. CDR3 protein: CASSTGTSGIDEQFF. The CDR3 DNA follows: TGTGCCAGCAGCACCGGGACTAGCGGGATTGATGAGCAGTTCTTC.

The chain combines TRBV6-5 with TRBJ1-1; the D gene is possibly TRBD1 (6 bases). CDR1 MNHEY and CDR2 SVGAGI come from the germline V gene. V was trimmed by 7 bases and J by 6 bases, leaving 18 bases between them. This CDR3 has 14 amino acids. DNA of the CDR3: TGTGCCAGCAAACTTCAGGGGCGCGGGGCTGAAGCTTTCTTT. It specifies CASKLQGRGAEAFF.

The chain carries TRBV5-6 and TRBJ1-1; D is uncertain. Looked up from germline, CDR1 is SGHDT and CDR2 is YYEEEE. Trimming took 2 bases from V and 3 from J, leaving 23 bases between them. This CDR3 region has 18 residues. The CDR3 sequence is CASSLRPGVPAPDTEAFF. The CDR3 nucleotides read TGTGCCAGCAGCTTACGTCCAGGTGTCCCCGCCCCTGACACTGAAGCTTTCTTT. Drawing the rest from reference TRBV5-6 and TRBJ1-1, the complete variable domain is DAGVTQSPTHLIKTRGQQVTLRCSPKSGHDTVSWYQQALGQGPQFIFQYYEEEERQRGNFPDRFSGHQFPNYSSELNVNALLLGDSALYLCASSLRPGVPAPDTEAFFGQGTRLTVV.